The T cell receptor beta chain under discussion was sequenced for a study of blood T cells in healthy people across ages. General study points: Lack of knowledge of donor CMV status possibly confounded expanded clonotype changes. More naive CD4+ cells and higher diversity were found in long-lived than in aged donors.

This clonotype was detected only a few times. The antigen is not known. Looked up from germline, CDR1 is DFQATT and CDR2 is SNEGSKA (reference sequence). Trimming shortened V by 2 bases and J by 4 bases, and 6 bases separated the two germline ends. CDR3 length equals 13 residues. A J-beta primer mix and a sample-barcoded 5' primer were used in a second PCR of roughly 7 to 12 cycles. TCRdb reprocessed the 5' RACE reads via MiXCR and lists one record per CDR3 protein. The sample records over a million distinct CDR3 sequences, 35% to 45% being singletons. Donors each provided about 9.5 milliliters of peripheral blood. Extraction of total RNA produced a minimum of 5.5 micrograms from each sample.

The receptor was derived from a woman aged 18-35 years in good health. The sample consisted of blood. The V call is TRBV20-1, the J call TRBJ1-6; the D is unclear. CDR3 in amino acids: CSARRFYNSPLHF. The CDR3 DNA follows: TGCAGTGCTAGAAGGTTTTATAATTCACCCCTCCACTTT.